Listed here is a single TCR beta chain. The sample comes from a study of blood T cell repertoires in COVID-19. This CDR3 spans 14 amino acids. The V gene lost 4 bases and the J gene lost 6 bases, with 12 bases spanning the gap. CDR1 is SNHLY, CDR2 FYNNEI, per germline. Some clones are missing from TCRdb's copy, which holds only in-frame ones; the method was immunoSEQ multiplex PCR. This table has tens of thousands of clones, around 87% appearing once. The sample taken for sequencing was peripheral blood. The TCR originated in a human donor in a cohort sampled during active COVID-19. The chain links TRBV2 to TRBJ1-4; D is ambiguous. The CDR3 coding sequence is TGTGCCAGCAGTGGAACGGGTTGGGATGAAAAACTGTTTTTT. Amino acid sequence: CASSGTGWDEKLFF.